The 10 T cell receptor beta chains below come from one sample, sequenced in a study of vaccination and CD4 T cells after COVID-19. Scientists ran DNA taken from cultured CD4+ T cells through the Oncomine TCR Beta short-read assay for sequencing. TCRdb used MiXCR to reprocess the PCR reads, holding one entry per CDR3 protein. The sample yields about 7,700 distinct CDR3 sequences, around 64% seen once. Treatment of the sample: roughly ten-day PBMC culture with coronavirus spike peptide pools or control peptides (ViraFEST assay). Their antigens remain unidentified. What was sequenced was CD4+ T cells from blood, cultured in vitro. Source of these receptors: a human donor who had recovered from COVID-19.

The J gene is TRBJ2-1, the V gene TRBV7-3; 14 bases line up with TRBD2. The CDR3 sequence is 15 residues long. Losses at the gene ends were 3 bases for V and 6 bases for J; bases not matched to a gene: 1. CDR1 and CDR2 (germline): SGHTA, FQGTGA. CDR3 sequence (DNA): TGTGCCAGCAGCTTTGGGACTAGCGGGAGCAATGAGCAGTTCTTC. Residues: CASSFGTSGSNEQFF.

This chain connects TRBV20-1 to TRBJ2-3, with 7 bases fitting TRBD2. The CDR3 is 14 amino acids. Trimming removed 6 bases from V and 2 bases from J; junction bases left unmatched: 8. The V gene's germline CDR1 is DFQATT and CDR2 SNEGSKA (reference sequence). The CDR3 DNA is TGCAGTGCCAACCGGGGGGTGGTCACAGATACGCAGTATTTT. It translates to CSANRGVVTDTQYF.

In its sample, this clonotype was seen once. This chain links TRBV28 with TRBJ2-7; D perhaps matches TRBD2 (6 bases). CDR1 and CDR2 from the germline V gene are MDHEN and SYDVKM. V gave up 5 bases and J gave up 7 bases, with 15 bases separating them. CDR3 length: 13 residues. This CDR3 reads CASSHGGPEEQYF. The CDR3 nucleotides read TGTGCCAGCAGTCACGGAGGGCCGGAGGAGCAGTACTTC.

V and J are TRBV27 and TRBJ1-5; weak D call: TRBD1 (6 bases). The CDR3 covers 15 residues. Germline assignment: CDR1 MNHEY and CDR2 SMNVEV (reference sequence). V lost 2 bases, J lost 6 bases, and 14 bases lay in between. CDR3: CASSLTNREGQPQHF. CDR3 nucleotides: TGTGCCAGCAGTTTAACTAACAGGGAAGGTCAGCCCCAGCATTTT.

This clonotype was seen a single time. The chain employs TRBV5-4 and TRBJ2-7; D is undetermined. CDR1 and CDR2 (germline): SGHNT, YYREEE (reference sequence). V was trimmed by 1 base and J by 6 bases, leaving 8 bases between them. The CDR3 is made up of 12 amino acids. The DNA of the CDR3 is TGTGCCAGCAGCTTGCCCCGCACCGAGCAGTACTTC. This codes for CASSLPRTEQYF.

This chain uses TRBV19 with TRBJ1-6; D possibly corresponds to TRBD1 (5 bases). This CDR3 has 14 amino acids. CDR1 is LNHDA and CDR2 is SQIVND in the germline V gene (reference sequence). The V end lost 4 bases, the J end lost 13 bases, and 17 bases lay between the germline ends. DNA for the CDR3: TGTGCCAGTAGTACAGGGACGGGGCGTTGGCCCCTCCACTTT. Protein: CASSTGTGRWPLHF.

This clonotype came up once. V is TRBV25-1 and J is TRBJ1-5; D is possibly TRBD1 (6 bases). CDR3 length: 14 residues. Germline lookup yields CDR1 MGHDK and CDR2 SYGVNS. Trimming took off 8 bases at V and 4 bases at J, with 15 bases between the two ends. The CDR3 loop is CASGGDWTNQPQHF. In nucleotides, the CDR3 is TGTGCCAGCGGGGGCGACTGGACGAATCAGCCCCAGCATTTT. Based on the CDR3 plus reference TRBV25-1 and TRBJ1-5, the full variable domain is EADIYQTPRYLVIGTGKKITLECSQTMGHDKMYWYQQDPGMELHLIHYSYGVNSTEKGDLSSESTVSRIRTEHFPLTLESARPSHTSQYLCASGGDWTNQPQHFGDGTRLSIL.

The rearrangement links TRBV11-3 to TRBJ2-1, with TRBD1 identical over 10 bases. J gave up 4 bases and V 3 bases, and 24 bases lay outside the gene matches. The length of the CDR3 is 22 residues. CDR1 and CDR2 (germline): SGHNT, YENEEA. For the CDR3, the DNA is TGTGCCAGCAGCTTTGACAGGGGGCTCGCGGGAGAGCACTCCCCTCTTTACAATGAGCAGTTCTTC. This translates into CASSFDRGLAGEHSPLYNEQFF.

This clonotype was observed once. This clone may be a read error of a much larger clone one base away. V gene TRBV20-1 combines with J gene TRBJ1-3, with unresolved D. The CDR3 consists of 13 residues. Germline V gives CDR1 DFQATT, CDR2 SNEGSKA (reference sequence). Trimming took 8 bases from V and 2 from J, leaving 13 bases between them. The CDR3 nucleotides are TGCAGTACTCAAGGGTTAGCTGGAAACACCATATATTTT. Translation gives CSTQGLAGNTIYF.

This sequence joins TRBV6-2 or TRBV6-3 and TRBJ2-5; 10 nucleotides align to TRBD2. This CDR3 region has 17 residues. Unmatched junction bases numbered 10, after V lost 2 bases and J lost 4 bases. The germline CDR1 and CDR2 sequences are MNHEY and SVGEGT. CDR3 coding DNA: TGTGCCAGCAGTTACGCCAGCGGGGGGGCCGTTGGAGAGACCCAGTACTTC. It translates to CASSYASGGAVGETQYF.